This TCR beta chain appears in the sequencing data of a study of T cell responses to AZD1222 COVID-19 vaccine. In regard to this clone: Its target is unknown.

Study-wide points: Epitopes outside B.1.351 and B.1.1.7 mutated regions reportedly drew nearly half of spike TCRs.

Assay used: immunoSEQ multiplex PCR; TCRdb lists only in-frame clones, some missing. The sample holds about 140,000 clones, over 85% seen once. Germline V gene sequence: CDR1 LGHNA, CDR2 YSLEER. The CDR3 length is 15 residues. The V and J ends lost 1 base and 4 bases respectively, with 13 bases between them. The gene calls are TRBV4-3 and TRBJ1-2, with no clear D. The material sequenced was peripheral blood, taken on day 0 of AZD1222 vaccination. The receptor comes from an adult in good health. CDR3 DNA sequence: TGCGCCAGCAGCCAAGGGGCAGCCCCGGGCTATGGCTACACCTTC. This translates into CASSQGAAPGYGYTF.